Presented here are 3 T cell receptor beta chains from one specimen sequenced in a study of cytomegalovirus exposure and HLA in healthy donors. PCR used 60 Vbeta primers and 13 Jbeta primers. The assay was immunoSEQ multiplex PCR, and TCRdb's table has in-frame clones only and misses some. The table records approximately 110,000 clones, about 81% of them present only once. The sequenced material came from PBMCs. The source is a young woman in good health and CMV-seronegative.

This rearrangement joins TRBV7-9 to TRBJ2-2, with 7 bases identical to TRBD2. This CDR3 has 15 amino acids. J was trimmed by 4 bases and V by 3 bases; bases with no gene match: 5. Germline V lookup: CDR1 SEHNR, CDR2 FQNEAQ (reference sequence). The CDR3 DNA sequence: TGTGCCAGCAGCTTGGGGCGGGAGTCCACCGGGGAGCTGTTTTTT. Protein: CASSLGRESTGELFF.

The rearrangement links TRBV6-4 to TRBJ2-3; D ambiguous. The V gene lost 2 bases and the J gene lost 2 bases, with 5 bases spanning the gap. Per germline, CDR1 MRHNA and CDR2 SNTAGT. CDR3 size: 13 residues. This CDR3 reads CASSDQATDTQYF. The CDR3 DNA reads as TGTGCCAGCAGTGACCAGGCCACAGATACGCAGTATTTT.

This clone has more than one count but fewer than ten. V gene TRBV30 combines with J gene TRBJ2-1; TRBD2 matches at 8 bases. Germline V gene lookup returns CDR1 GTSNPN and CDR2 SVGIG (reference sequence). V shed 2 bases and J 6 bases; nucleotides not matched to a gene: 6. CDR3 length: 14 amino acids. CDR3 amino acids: CAWSNGLAFNEQFF. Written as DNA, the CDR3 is TGTGCCTGGAGTAACGGACTAGCATTCAATGAGCAGTTCTTC.